This T cell receptor (beta chain) was retrieved from a study of T cells after yellow fever vaccination. There are a few counts of this clonotype. A single record per CDR3 protein comes from TCRdb applying MiXCR to the 5' RACE reads. The sample records 550,000 or so distinct CDR3 sequences, about 19% being singletons. After removal of 3 bases from V and 5 bases from J, the junction contained 3 bases not matched to a gene. The CDR3 is 13 residues long. From germline, CDR1 is DFQATT and CDR2 SNEGSKA (reference sequence). This chain links TRBV20-1 with TRBJ2-2; 7 bases fit TRBD1. This receptor was identified in a man aged 25-45 years who received the YFV17D yellow fever vaccine. This specimen consisted of PBMCs, obtained 15 days after the yellow fever booster vaccination. As DNA, the CDR3 is TGCAGTGCTAGGTCAGGGGGAACCGGGGAGCTGTTTTTT. This codes for CSARSGGTGELFF.